The present T cell receptor beta chain was sequenced within a study of cytotoxic CD8 clonotypes in ibrutinib-treated CLL. The overall study: The patients, roughly twelve relapsed/refractory and approximately 14 treatment-naive, included 17 who were IGHV unmutated. Productive templates per sample averaged almost 260,000; productive rearrangements, 75,000 to 100,000.

Produced via immunoSEQ multiplex PCR; TCRdb's table is partial and in-frame only. This table holds over 65,000 clones, 70% to 80% found once. CDR1 is ENHRY and CDR2 is SYGVKD in the germline V gene. The CDR3 runs 12 residues. Trimming shortened V by 4 bases and J by 7 bases, and 11 bases separated the two germline ends. This TCR was sampled from a human donor with chronic lymphocytic leukemia. The V call is TRBV10-3, the J call TRBJ2-7, with a weak D call TRBD2 (5 bases). Here the sequenced sample was PBMCs, taken after 12 months of ibrutinib treatment. CDR3 protein: CAISAGMWEQYF. Here the CDR3 DNA reads TGTGCCATCAGTGCGGGAATGTGGGAGCAGTACTTC.